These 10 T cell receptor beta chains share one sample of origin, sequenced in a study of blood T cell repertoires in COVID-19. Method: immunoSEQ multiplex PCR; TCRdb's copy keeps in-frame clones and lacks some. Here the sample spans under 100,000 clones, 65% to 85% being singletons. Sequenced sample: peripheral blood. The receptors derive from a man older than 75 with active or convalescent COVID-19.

The CDR3 nucleotides are TGTGCCAGCAGCTTAGAAGTACGGGGGGGAGGCAATCAGCCCCAGCATTTT. This sequence encodes CASSLEVRGGGNQPQHF. The chain carries TRBV7-9 and TRBJ1-5; D perhaps matches TRBD1 (5 bases). The V gene's germline CDR1 is SEHNR and CDR2 FQNEAQ (reference sequence). V gave up 1 base and J gave up 2 bases, with 15 bases separating them. The CDR3 runs 17 residues.

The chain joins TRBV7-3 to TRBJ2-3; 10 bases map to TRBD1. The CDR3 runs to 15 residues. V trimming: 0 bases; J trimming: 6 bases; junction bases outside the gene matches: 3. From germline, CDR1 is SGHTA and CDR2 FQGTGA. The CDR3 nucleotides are TGTGCCAGCAGCTTAACGACAGGGGGCAGTGATACGCAGTATTTT. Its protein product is CASSLTTGGSDTQYF.

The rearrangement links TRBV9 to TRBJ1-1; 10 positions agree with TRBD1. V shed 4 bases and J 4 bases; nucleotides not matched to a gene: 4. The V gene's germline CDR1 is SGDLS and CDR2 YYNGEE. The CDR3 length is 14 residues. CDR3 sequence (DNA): TGTGCCAGCAGCCCCGGACAGGGGGGCACTGAAGCTTTCTTT. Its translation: CASSPGQGGTEAFF. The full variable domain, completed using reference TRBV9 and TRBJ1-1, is DSGVTQTPKHLITATGQRVTLRCSPRSGDLSVYWYQQSLDQGLQFLIQYYNGEERAKGNILERFSAQQFPDLHSELNLSSLELGDSALYFCASSPGQGGTEAFFGQGTRLTVV.

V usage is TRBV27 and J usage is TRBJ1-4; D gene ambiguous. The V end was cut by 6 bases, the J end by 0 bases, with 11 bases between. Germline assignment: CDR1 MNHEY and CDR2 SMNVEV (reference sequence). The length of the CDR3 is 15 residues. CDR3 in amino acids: CASRPADATNEKLFF. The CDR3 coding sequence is TGTGCCAGCAGACCGGCGGATGCAACTAATGAAAAACTGTTTTTT.

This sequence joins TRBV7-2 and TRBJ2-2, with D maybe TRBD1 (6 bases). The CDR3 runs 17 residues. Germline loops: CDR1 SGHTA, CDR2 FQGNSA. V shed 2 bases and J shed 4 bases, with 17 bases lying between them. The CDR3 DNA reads TGTGCCAGCAGCTTACAGGGGTCGACAGCGAGCACCGGGGAGCTGTTTTTT. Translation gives CASSLQGSTASTGELFF.

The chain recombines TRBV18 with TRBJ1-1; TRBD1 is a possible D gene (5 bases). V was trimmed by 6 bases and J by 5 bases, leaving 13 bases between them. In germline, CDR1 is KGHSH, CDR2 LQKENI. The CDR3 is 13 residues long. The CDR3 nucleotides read TGTGCCAGCTCCCCGGGGGGGGTAACTGAAGCTTTCTTT. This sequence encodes CASSPGGVTEAFF.

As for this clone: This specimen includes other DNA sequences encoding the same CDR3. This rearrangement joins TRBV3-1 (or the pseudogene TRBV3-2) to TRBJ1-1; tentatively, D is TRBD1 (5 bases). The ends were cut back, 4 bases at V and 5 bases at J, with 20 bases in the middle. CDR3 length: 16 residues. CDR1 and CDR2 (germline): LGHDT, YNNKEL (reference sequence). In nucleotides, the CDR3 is TGTGCCAGCAGCCGAGAGGGACCGACGGGGGGAACTGAAGCTTTCTTT. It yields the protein CASSREGPTGGTEAFF.

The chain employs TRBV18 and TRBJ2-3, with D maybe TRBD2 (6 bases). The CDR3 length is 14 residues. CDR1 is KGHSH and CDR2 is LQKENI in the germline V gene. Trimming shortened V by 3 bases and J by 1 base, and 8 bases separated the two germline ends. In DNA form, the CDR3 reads TGTGCCAGCTCACCGAGGGAGGGCACAGATACGCAGTATTTT. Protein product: CASSPREGTDTQYF.

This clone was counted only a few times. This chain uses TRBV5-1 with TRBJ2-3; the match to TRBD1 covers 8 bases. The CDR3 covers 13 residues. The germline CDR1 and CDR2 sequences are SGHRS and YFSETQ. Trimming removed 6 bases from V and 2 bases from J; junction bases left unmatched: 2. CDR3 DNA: TGCGCCAGCAAGGACAGGGACACAGATACGCAGTATTTT. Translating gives CASKDRDTDTQYF.

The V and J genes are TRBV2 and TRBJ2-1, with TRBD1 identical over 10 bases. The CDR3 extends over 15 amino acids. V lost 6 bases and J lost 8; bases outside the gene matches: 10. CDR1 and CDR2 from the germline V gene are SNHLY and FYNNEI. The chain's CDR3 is CASRLRTGGSHEQFF. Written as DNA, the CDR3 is TGTGCCAGCAGACTCAGGACAGGGGGGTCGCATGAGCAGTTCTTC.